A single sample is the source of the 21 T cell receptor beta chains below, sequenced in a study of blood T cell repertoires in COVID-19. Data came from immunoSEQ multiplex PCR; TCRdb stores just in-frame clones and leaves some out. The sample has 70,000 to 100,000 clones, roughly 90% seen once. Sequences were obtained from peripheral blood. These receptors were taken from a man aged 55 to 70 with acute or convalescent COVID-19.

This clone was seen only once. The CDR3 protein is CASSPTGSYYNEQFF. The CDR3 DNA sequence: TGTGCCAGCAGCCCGACAGGCTCTTACTACAATGAGCAGTTCTTC. V and J are TRBV7-2 and TRBJ2-1, with D perhaps TRBD1 (6 bases). The CDR3 is 15 amino acids. CDR1 and CDR2 (germline): SGHTA, FQGNSA. The V gene lost 5 bases and the J gene lost 3 bases, with 14 bases spanning the gap.

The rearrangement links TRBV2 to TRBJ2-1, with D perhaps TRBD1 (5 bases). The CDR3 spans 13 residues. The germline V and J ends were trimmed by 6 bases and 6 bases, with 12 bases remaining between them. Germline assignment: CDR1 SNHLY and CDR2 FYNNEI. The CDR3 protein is CASRGAGFNEQFF. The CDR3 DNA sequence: TGTGCCAGCAGAGGAGCAGGGTTCAATGAGCAGTTCTTC. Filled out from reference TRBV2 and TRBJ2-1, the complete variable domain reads EPEVTQTPSHQVTQMGQEVILRCVPISNHLYFYWYRQILGQKVEFLVSFYNNEISEKSEIFDDQFSVERPDGSNFTLKIRSTKLEDSAMYFCASRGAGFNEQFFGPGTRLTVL.

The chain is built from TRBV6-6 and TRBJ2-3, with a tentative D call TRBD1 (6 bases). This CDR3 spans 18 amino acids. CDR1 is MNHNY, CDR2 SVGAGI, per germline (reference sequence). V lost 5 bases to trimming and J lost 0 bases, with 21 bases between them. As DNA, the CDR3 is TGTGCCAGCAGTCCCCCAGGGGACCAGATGATTAGCACAGATACGCAGTATTTT. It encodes CASSPPGDQMISTDTQYF.

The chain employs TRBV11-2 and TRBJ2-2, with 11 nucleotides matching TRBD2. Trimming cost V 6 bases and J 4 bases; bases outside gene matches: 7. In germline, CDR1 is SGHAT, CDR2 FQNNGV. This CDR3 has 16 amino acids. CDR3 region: CASRLSGGVSTGELFF. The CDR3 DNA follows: TGTGCCAGCAGACTTAGCGGGGGGGTATCCACCGGGGAGCTGTTTTTT.

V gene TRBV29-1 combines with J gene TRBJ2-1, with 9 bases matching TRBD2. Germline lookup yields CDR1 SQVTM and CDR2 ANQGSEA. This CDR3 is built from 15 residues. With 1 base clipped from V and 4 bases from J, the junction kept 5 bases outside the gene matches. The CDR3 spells CSVEVGTSSYNEQFF. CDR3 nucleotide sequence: TGCAGCGTTGAAGTAGGGACTAGCTCGTACAATGAGCAGTTCTTC.

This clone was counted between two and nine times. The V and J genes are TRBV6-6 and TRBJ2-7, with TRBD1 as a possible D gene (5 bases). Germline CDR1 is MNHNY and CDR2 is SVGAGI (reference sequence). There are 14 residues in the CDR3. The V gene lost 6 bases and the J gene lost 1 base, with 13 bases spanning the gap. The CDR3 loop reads CASSQGPASYEQYF. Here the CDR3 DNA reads TGTGCCAGCAGCCAGGGTCCAGCTTCCTACGAGCAGTACTTC.

The chain's CDR3 is CATSALGEGETQYF. CDR3 bases: TGTGCCACCAGTGCCTTGGGGGAGGGAGAGACCCAGTACTTC. The chain employs TRBV24-1 and TRBJ2-5; 7 bases map to TRBD2. The CDR3 is made up of 14 amino acids. Germline loops: CDR1 KGHDR, CDR2 SFDVKD. V lost 5 bases, J lost 4 bases, and 6 bases stayed unmatched.

CDR3 sequence reads: CASSLLTSGDSEQYF. CDR3 bases: TGTGCCAGCAGCTTACTCACTAGCGGGGACTCAGAGCAGTACTTC. This chain connects TRBV11-1 to TRBJ2-7, with 10 nucleotides matching TRBD2. The CDR3 runs 15 residues. Looked up from germline, CDR1 is SGHAT and CDR2 is FQDESV (reference sequence). V lost 2 bases, J lost 7 bases, and 8 bases stayed unmatched. The full variable domain, rest sourced from reference TRBV11-1 and TRBJ2-7, is EAEVAQSPRYKITEKSQAVAFWCDPISGHATLYWYRQILGQGPELLVQFQDESVVDDSQLPKDRFSAERLKGVDSTLKIQPAELGDSAMYLCASSLLTSGDSEQYFGPGTRLTVT.

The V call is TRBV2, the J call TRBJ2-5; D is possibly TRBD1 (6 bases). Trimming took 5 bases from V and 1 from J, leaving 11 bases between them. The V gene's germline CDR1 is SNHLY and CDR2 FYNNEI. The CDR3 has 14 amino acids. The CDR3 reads CASSPGQLQETQYF. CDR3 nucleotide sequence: TGTGCCAGCAGTCCAGGACAGCTCCAAGAGACCCAGTACTTC.

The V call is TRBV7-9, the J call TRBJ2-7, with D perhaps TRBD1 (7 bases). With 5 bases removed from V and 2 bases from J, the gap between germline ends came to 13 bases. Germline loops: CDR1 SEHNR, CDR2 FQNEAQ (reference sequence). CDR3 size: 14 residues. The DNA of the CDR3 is TGTGCCAGCAGCCCCAGCAGGGGGGCCTACGAGCAGTACTTC. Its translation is CASSPSRGAYEQYF.

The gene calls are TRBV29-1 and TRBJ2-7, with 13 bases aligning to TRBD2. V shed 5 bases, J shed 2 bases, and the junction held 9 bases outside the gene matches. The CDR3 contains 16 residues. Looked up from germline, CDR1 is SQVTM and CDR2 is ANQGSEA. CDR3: CSVTGTSGTITYEQYF. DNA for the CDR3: TGCAGCGTTACCGGGACTAGCGGGACCATAACCTACGAGCAGTACTTC.

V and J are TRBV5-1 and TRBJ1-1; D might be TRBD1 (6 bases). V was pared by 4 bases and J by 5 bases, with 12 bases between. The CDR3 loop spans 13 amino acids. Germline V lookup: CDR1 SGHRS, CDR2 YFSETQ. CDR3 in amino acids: CASSPDSRTEAFF. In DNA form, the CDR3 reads TGCGCCAGCAGCCCGGACAGTAGGACTGAAGCTTTCTTT. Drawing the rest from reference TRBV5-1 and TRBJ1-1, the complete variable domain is KAGVTQTPRYLIKTRGQQVTLSCSPISGHRSVSWYQQTPGQGLQFLFEYFSETQRNKGNFPGRFSGRQFSNSRSEMNVSTLELGDSALYLCASSPDSRTEAFFGQGTRLTVV.

The CDR3 loop reads CASSYSGEGQPQHF. The CDR3 DNA reads as TGTGCCAGCAGTTACTCAGGGGAAGGTCAGCCCCAGCATTTT. The chain links TRBV6-6 to TRBJ1-5; D possibly corresponds to TRBD1 (5 bases). Germline loops: CDR1 MNHNY, CDR2 SVGAGI (reference sequence). The CDR3 has 14 residues. V was cut by 0 bases and J by 6 bases, with 9 bases left in between.

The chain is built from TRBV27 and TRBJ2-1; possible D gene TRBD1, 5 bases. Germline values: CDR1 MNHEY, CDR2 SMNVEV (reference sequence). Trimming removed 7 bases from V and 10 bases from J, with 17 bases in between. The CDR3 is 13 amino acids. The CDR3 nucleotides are TGTGCCAGCACCTTGCGAACGGACACGGAGCAGTTCTTC. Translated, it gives CASTLRTDTEQFF.

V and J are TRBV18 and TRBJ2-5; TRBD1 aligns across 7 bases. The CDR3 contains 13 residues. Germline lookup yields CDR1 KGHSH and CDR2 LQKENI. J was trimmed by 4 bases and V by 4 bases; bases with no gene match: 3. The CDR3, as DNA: TGTGCCAGCTCACAACACAGGGGAGAGACCCAGTACTTC. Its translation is CASSQHRGETQYF. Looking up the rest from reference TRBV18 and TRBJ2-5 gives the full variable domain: NAGVMQNPRHLVRRRGQEARLRCSPMKGHSHVYWYRQLPEEGLKFMVYLQKENIIDESGMPKERFSAEFPKEGPSILRIQQVVRGDSAAYFCASSQHRGETQYFGPGTRLLVL.

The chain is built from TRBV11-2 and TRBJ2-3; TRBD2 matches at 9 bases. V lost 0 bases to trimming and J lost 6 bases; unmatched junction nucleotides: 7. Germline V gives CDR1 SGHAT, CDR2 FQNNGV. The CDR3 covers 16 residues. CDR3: CASSLDAGGPTDTQYF. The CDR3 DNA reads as TGTGCCAGCAGCTTAGACGCGGGAGGGCCAACGGATACGCAGTATTTT.

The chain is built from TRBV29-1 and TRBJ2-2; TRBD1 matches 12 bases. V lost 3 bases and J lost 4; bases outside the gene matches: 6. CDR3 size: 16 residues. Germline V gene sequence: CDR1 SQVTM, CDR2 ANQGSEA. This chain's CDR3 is CSVEEGQGALTGELFF. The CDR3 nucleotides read TGCAGCGTTGAGGAGGGACAGGGGGCCCTCACCGGGGAGCTGTTTTTT.

CDR3 amino acids: CASSLSARGVRTQYF. The CDR3, as DNA: TGCGCCAGCAGCTTGAGTGCCAGGGGGGTTAGGACCCAGTACTTC. The chain is built from TRBV5-1 and TRBJ2-5; maybe TRBD1 (7 bases). The length of the CDR3 is 15 residues. Trimming pared 1 base from V and 7 bases from J, leaving 17 bases between. The germline V gene has CDR1 SGHRS and CDR2 YFSETQ.

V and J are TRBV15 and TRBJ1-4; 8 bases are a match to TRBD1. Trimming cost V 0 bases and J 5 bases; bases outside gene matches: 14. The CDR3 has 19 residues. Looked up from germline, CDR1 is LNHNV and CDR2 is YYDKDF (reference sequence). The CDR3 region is CATSRERPTRTGKNEKLFF. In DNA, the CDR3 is TGTGCCACCAGCAGAGAAAGGCCTACGCGGACAGGGAAAAATGAAAAACTGTTTTTT.

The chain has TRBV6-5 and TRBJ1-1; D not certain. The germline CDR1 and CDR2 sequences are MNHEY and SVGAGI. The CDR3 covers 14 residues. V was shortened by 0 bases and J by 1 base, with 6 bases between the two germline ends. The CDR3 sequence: CASSYSNSNTEAFF. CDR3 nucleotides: TGTGCCAGCAGTTACTCTAACTCGAACACTGAAGCTTTCTTT.

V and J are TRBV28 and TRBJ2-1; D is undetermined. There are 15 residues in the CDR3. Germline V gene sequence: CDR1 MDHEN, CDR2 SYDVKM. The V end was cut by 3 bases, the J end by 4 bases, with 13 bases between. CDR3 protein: CASSFVGEPYNEQFF. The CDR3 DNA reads TGTGCCAGCAGTTTTGTAGGAGAACCGTACAATGAGCAGTTCTTC.